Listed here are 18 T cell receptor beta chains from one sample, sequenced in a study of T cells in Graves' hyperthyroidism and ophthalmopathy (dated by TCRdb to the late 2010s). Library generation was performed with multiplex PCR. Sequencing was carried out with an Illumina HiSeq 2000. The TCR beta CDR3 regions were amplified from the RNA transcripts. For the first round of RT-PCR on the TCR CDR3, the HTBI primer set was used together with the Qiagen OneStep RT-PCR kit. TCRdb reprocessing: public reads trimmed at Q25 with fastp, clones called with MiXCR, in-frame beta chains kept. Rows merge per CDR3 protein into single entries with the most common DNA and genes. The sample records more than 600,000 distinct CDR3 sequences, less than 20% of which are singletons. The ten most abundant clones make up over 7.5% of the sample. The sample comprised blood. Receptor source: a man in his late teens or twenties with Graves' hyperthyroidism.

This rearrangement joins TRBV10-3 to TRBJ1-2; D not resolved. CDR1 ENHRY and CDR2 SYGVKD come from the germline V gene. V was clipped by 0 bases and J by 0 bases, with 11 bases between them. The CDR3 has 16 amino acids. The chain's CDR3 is CAISESQGPANYGYTF. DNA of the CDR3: TGTGCCATCAGTGAGTCTCAAGGGCCAGCTAACTATGGCTACACCTTC.

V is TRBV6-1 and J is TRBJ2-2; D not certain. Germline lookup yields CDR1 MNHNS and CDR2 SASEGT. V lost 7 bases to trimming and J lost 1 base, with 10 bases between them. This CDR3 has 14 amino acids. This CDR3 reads CASIAPQNTGELFF. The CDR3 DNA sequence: TGTGCCAGCATTGCCCCCCAGAACACCGGGGAGCTGTTTTTT.

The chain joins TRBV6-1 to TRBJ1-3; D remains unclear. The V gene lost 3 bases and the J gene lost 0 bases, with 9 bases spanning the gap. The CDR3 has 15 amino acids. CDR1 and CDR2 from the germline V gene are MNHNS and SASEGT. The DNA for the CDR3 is TGTGCCAGCAGTGACGGGCCGAGCTCTGGAAACACCATATATTTT. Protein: CASSDGPSSGNTIYF.

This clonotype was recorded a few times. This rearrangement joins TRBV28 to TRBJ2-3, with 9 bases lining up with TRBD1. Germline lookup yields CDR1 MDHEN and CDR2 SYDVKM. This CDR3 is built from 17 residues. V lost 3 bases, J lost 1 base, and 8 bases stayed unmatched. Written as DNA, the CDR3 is TGTGCCAGCAGTTTTGGTTTACGGACAGGGGGCACAGATACGCAGTATTTT. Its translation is CASSFGLRTGGTDTQYF.

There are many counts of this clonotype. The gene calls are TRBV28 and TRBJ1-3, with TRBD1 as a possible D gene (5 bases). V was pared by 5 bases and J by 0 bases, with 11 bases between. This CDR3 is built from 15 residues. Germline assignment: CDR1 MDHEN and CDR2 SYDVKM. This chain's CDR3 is CASSGDGNSGNTIYF. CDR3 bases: TGTGCCAGCAGTGGGGACGGTAACTCTGGAAACACCATATATTTT.

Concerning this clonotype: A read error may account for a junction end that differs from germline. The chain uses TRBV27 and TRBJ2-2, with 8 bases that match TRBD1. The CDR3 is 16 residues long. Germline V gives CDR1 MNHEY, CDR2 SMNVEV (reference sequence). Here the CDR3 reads CAGSTRQGRNTGELFF. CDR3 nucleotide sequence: TGTGCCGGCAGTACTCGACAGGGGAGGAACACCGGGGAGCTGTTTTTT.

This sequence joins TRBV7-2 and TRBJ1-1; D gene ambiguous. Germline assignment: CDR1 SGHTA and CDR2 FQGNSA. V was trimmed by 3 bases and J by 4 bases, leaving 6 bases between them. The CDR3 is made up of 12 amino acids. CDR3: CASSFPATEAFF. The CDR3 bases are TGTGCCAGCAGCTTTCCAGCCACTGAAGCTTTCTTT. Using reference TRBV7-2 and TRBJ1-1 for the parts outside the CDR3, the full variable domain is GAGVSQSPSNKVTEKGKDVELRCDPISGHTALYWYRQSLGQGLEFLIYFQGNSAPDKSGLPSDRFSAERTGGSVSTLTIQRTQQEDSAVYLCASSFPATEAFFGQGTRLTVV.

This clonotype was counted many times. CDR3 nucleotides: TGCAGTGCTCCCCGACTAGCGGGAGATACGCAGTATTTT. Its protein product is CSAPRLAGDTQYF. The chain recombines TRBV20-1 with TRBJ2-3; 10 positions match TRBD2. CDR3 length: 13 amino acids. Germline loops: CDR1 DFQATT, CDR2 SNEGSKA (reference sequence). V shed 5 bases, J shed 5 bases, and the junction held 4 bases outside the gene matches.

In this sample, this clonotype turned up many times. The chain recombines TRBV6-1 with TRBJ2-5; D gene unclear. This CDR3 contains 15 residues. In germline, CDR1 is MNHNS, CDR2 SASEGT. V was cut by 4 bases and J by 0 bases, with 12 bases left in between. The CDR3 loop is CASSGIAPYQETQYF. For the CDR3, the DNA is TGTGCCAGCAGTGGGATAGCTCCATACCAAGAGACCCAGTACTTC.

The CDR3 spells CASRLRLNYGYTF. CDR3 nucleotide sequence: TGTGCCAGCAGGTTGAGGCTTAACTATGGCTACACCTTC. The chain couples TRBV6-1 to TRBJ1-2; D is unclear. The V gene lost 6 bases and the J gene lost 1 base, with 9 bases spanning the gap. Germline CDR1 and CDR2: MNHNS and SASEGT. This CDR3 has 13 amino acids.

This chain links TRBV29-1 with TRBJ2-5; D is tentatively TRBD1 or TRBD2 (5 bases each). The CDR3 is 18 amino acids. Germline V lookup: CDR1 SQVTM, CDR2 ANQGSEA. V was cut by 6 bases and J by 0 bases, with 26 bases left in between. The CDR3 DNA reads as TGCAGCGTCGACGGAGTTAGCGAGGGGATGGGATACCAAGAGACCCAGTACTTC. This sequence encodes CSVDGVSEGMGYQETQYF. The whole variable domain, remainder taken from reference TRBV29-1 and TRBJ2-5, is SAVISQKPSRDICQRGTSLTIQCQVDSQVTMMFWYRQQPGQSLTLIATANQGSEATYESGFVIDKFPISRPNLTFSTLTVSNMSPEDSSIYLCSVDGVSEGMGYQETQYFGPGTRLLVL.

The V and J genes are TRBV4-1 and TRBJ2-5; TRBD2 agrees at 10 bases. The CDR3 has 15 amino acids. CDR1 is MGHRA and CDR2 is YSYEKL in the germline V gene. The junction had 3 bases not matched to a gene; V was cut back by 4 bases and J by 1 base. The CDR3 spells CASSPSGSLQETQYF. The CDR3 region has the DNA TGCGCCAGCAGCCCTAGCGGGAGTCTCCAAGAGACCCAGTACTTC.

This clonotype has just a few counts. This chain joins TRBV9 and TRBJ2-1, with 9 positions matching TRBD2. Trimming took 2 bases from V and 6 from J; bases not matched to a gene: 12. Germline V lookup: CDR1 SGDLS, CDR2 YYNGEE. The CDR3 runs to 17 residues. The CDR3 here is CASSVQASGKSGNEQFF. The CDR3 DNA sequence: TGTGCCAGCAGCGTCCAGGCTAGCGGGAAGTCGGGCAATGAGCAGTTCTTC. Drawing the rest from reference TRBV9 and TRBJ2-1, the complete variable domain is DSGVTQTPKHLITATGQRVTLRCSPRSGDLSVYWYQQSLDQGLQFLIQYYNGEERAKGNILERFSAQQFPDLHSELNLSSLELGDSALYFCASSVQASGKSGNEQFFGPGTRLTVL.

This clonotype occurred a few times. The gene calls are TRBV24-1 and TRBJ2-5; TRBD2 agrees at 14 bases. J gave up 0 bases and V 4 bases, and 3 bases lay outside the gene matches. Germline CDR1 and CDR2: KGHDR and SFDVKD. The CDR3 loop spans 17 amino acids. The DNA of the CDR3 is TGTGCCACCAGTGAGGGACTAGCGGGAGCCGACCAAGAGACCCAGTACTTC. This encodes CATSEGLAGADQETQYF.

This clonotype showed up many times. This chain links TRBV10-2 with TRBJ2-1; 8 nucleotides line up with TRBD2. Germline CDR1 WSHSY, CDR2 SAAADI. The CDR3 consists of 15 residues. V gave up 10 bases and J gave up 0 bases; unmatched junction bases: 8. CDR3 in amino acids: CATIAGKSSYNEQFF. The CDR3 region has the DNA TGCGCCACCATAGCGGGAAAGAGCTCCTACAATGAGCAGTTCTTC.

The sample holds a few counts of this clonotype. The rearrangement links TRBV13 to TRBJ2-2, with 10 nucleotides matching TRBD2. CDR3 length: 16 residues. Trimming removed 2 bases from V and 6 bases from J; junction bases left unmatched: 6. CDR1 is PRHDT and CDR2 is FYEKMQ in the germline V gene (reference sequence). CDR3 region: CASSLIASGGSGELFF. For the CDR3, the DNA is TGTGCCAGCAGCTTAATAGCTAGCGGGGGATCCGGGGAGCTGTTTTTT.

The CDR3 nucleotides are TGTGCCAGCAGTTTCGGGGGAAAGAACACCGGGGAGCTGTTTTTT. It encodes CASSFGGKNTGELFF. This chain links TRBV12-3 or TRBV12-4 with TRBJ2-2, with TRBD2 as a possible D gene (6 bases). With 3 bases removed from V and 1 base from J, the gap between germline ends came to 9 bases. The CDR3 runs 15 residues.

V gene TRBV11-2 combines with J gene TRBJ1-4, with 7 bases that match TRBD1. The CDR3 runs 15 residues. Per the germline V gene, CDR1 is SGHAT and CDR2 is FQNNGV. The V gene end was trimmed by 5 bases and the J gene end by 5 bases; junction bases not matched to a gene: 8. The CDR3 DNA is TGTGCCAGCAGCGGGGGAAGACAGGGCAATGAAAAACTGTTTTTT. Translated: CASSGGRQGNEKLFF.